This record concerns one TCR beta chain sequence. This clone's antigen is unknown. Per-nucleotide qualities are absent, and no much larger clonotype sits a single base away. The library was prepared using PCR. Sequencing relied on an Illumina HiSeq 2500. TCR library preparation used molecular barcoding, with unique molecular identifiers applied to normalize quantification of the TCRbeta repertoire. Starting from the raw public reads, TCRdb applied fastp trimming at Q25, assembled clones with MiXCR and retained in-frame beta chains. One record per CDR3 amino acid sequence lists the most common genes and DNA. This sample holds about 1,000,000 distinct CDR3 sequences; less than 30% were observed only once. Around 30% of the sample goes to the ten largest clones. This specimen belongs to a study of T-cell reconstitution after alpha-beta-depleted transplantation in children (dated by TCRdb to 2016 to 2017). About the study as a whole: The study quantitatively tracked T-cell immune reconstitution after TCRalphabeta/CD19-depleted allogeneic hematopoietic cell transplantation in children using TCR repertoire profiling.

Findings and caveats that apply to the study as a whole: About two months after transplant, the apparently early recovery of alphabetaT-cell counts reportedly depended on just several hundred clones that had expanded rapidly and came from non-depleted graft cells. The high TCRbeta diversity at day 60 in some patients was ascribed to recipient T cells and intrathymic progenitors that had survived conditioning. Hyperexpanded clone frequencies declined over subsequent months; after one year, T-cell counts and TCRbeta diversity were mostly attributed to newly produced T cells.

As encoded in the germline V gene, CDR1 is SGHTA while CDR2 is FQGTGA. Trimming removed 5 bases from V and 0 bases from J, leaving 15 bases between the germline ends. The CDR3 covers 16 residues, taking in both the cysteine and the phenylalanine. Only the CDR3 DNA stays, 48 bases, in frame from base 1. The treatment or condition label on this specimen signifies: allogeneic hematopoietic cell transplantation with graft depleted of TCRalphabeta T cells and CD19 B cells. The transplant recipients were children given TCRalphabeta/CD19-depleted allogeneic hematopoietic cell grafts. The chain is made from TRBV7-3 and TRBJ2-3; the D segment could be TRBD2, given 5 matching bases. The TCR comes from a boy under two years old who had a stem cell transplant for SCID, so the T cells may come from the graft donor. Sequenced material: PBMCs, mostly from graft donor cells, taken 360 days after TCRalphabeta/CD19-depleted stem cell transplant. The CDR3 reads CASSPTGRLSTDTQYF. DNA sequence: TGTGCCAGCAGCCCAACGGGGAGACTGAGCACAGATACGCAGTATTTT.